The 21 T cell receptor beta chains below come from one sample, sequenced in a study of blood T cell repertoires in COVID-19. The data were produced by immunoSEQ multiplex PCR, yet TCRdb's version contains in-frame clones alone and is incomplete. The sample holds roughly 250,000 clones, approximately 91% seen once. Sequences were obtained from PBMCs or T cells enriched from blood (not recorded which). These receptors originate from a woman aged 40-49 years with acute COVID-19.

The genes are TRBV4-1 and TRBJ1-1; 8 nucleotides agree with TRBD1. There are 16 residues in the CDR3. The J segment lost 1 base and the V segment lost 3 bases, leaving 7 bases of the junction unmatched. CDR1 is MGHRA, CDR2 YSYEKL, per germline. DNA for the CDR3: TGCGCCAGCAGCCAGATCCCAGGACAGGGGAACACTGAAGCTTTCTTT. It translates to CASSQIPGQGNTEAFF.

The chain carries TRBV6-6 and TRBJ1-2, with 7 bases fitting TRBD1. Looked up from germline, CDR1 is MNHNY and CDR2 is SVGAGI (reference sequence). J lost 6 bases, V lost 5 bases, and 6 bases had no gene match. This CDR3 comprises 13 residues. The CDR3 nucleotides are TGTGCCAGCAGTCCACAGGGGAACCATGGCTACACCTTC. It specifies CASSPQGNHGYTF.

The chain links TRBV7-2 to TRBJ1-2; 8 positions match TRBD1. V was clipped by 4 bases and J by 4 bases; unmatched bases: 11. The CDR3 loop spans 16 amino acids. Germline CDR1 SGHTA, CDR2 FQGNSA. The CDR3 protein is CASSSPPGQESYGYTF. The CDR3 coding sequence is TGTGCCAGCAGCTCTCCACCGGGACAGGAGTCCTATGGCTACACCTTC.

The chain links TRBV27 to TRBJ1-5; a possible D gene is TRBD1 (5 bases). This CDR3 comprises 15 residues. CDR1 MNHEY and CDR2 SMNVEV come from the germline V gene (reference sequence). Trimming shortened V by 6 bases and J by 0 bases, and 12 bases separated the two germline ends. The CDR3 loop is CASSPAGYSNQPQHF. The CDR3, as DNA: TGTGCCAGCAGCCCAGCAGGGTATAGCAATCAGCCCCAGCATTTT.

The chain combines TRBV28 with TRBJ1-2; no definite D call. Trimming removed 6 bases at V and 2 bases at J, with 13 bases between. The CDR3 loop spans 14 amino acids. Germline V gene sequence: CDR1 MDHEN, CDR2 SYDVKM. The CDR3 loop reads CASSPERGNYGYTF. CDR3 sequence (DNA): TGTGCCAGCAGCCCCGAGAGAGGAAACTATGGCTACACCTTC.

V and J are TRBV5-1 and TRBJ1-6; 8 bases map to TRBD1. The CDR3 length is 17 residues. The germline V gene encodes CDR1 SGHRS and CDR2 YFSETQ. With V trimmed by 2 bases and J by 0 bases, 4 bases remained unmatched. CDR3 nucleotide sequence: TGCGCCAGCAGCTTCCAGGGGGCAAGCTCCTATAATTCACCCCTCCACTTT. Translating it yields CASSFQGASSYNSPLHF. Drawing the rest from reference TRBV5-1 and TRBJ1-6, the complete variable domain is KAGVTQTPRYLIKTRGQQVTLSCSPISGHRSVSWYQQTPGQGLQFLFEYFSETQRNKGNFPGRFSGRQFSNSRSEMNVSTLELGDSALYLCASSFQGASSYNSPLHFGNGTRLTVT.

The chain employs TRBV6-1 and TRBJ1-4; 8 nucleotides match TRBD1. The junction had 4 bases not matched to a gene; V was cut back by 2 bases and J by 8 bases. Germline values: CDR1 MNHNS, CDR2 SASEGT. CDR3 size: 14 residues. The CDR3 region is CASSEQGASEKLFF. The CDR3 nucleotides read TGTGCCAGCAGTGAACAGGGGGCGTCGGAAAAACTGTTTTTT.

V usage is TRBV28 and J usage is TRBJ1-6, with 10 positions matching TRBD1. Germline V gene data show CDR1 as MDHEN and CDR2 as SYDVKM. V was pared by 5 bases and J by 10 bases, with 8 bases of the junction left unmatched. The length of the CDR3 is 15 residues. CDR3 in DNA: TGTGCCAGCAGTCCCCGGGACAGGGGAGCATCACCCCTCCACTTT. Its translation: CASSPRDRGASPLHF.

The chain is built from TRBV7-9 and TRBJ2-7; tentatively, D is TRBD2 (6 bases). The CDR3 contains 16 residues. Germline lookup yields CDR1 SEHNR and CDR2 FQNEAQ (reference sequence). The V gene lost 6 bases and the J gene lost 0 bases, with 18 bases spanning the gap. CDR3 sequence reads: CASRRLRDHNSYEQYF. The CDR3 nucleotides read TGTGCCAGCAGGCGATTGCGGGACCACAACTCCTACGAGCAGTACTTC.

J is TRBJ1-1 and V is TRBV13, with 9 bases fitting TRBD1. CDR1 is PRHDT, CDR2 FYEKMQ, per germline (reference sequence). Trimming at V came to 6 bases and at J to 2 bases, leaving 1 base not matched to a gene. The CDR3 is 13 amino acids. CDR3 sequence (DNA): TGTGCCAGCAGGACAGGGGGAAACACTGAAGCTTTCTTT. Translated: CASRTGGNTEAFF.

This clone turned up a few times. The rearrangement links TRBV5-1 to TRBJ2-5, with 11 bases lining up with TRBD2. From germline, CDR1 is SGHRS and CDR2 YFSETQ. V shed 2 bases and J 5 bases; nucleotides not matched to a gene: 5. The CDR3 loop spans 15 amino acids. The CDR3 reads CASSFSGGAGETQYF. The CDR3 DNA is TGCGCCAGCAGCTTTAGCGGGGGGGCAGGGGAGACCCAGTACTTC.

J is TRBJ2-3 and V is TRBV5-1; 12 positions agree with TRBD2. Per the germline V gene, CDR1 is SGHRS and CDR2 is YFSETQ. The CDR3 has 15 residues. Losses at the gene ends were 5 bases for V and 5 bases for J; bases not matched to a gene: 6. CDR3 region: CASSVTSGRGDTQYF. Written as DNA, the CDR3 is TGCGCCAGCAGTGTGACTAGCGGGAGAGGAGATACGCAGTATTTT.

V is TRBV4-1 and J is TRBJ2-1; possibly TRBD2 for D (5 bases). Germline V gene data show CDR1 as MGHRA and CDR2 as YSYEKL. CDR3 length: 14 amino acids. The ends were cut back, 0 bases at V and 10 bases at J, with 13 bases in the middle. The CDR3 DNA reads as TGCGCCAGCAGCCAAGATATCAATACTAGGGAGCAGTTCTTC. Protein: CASSQDINTREQFF.

V gene TRBV12-3 or TRBV12-4 combines with J gene TRBJ1-2; no reliable D call. The CDR3 is made up of 13 amino acids. V was clipped by 3 bases and J by 3 bases, with 8 bases between them. DNA of the CDR3: TGTGCCAGCAGTTTGGAGGTCGACTATGGCTACACCTTC. It encodes CASSLEVDYGYTF.

V gene TRBV29-1 combines with J gene TRBJ2-7; D remains ambiguous. CDR1 is SQVTM and CDR2 is ANQGSEA in the germline V gene. The germline V and J ends were trimmed by 6 bases and 4 bases, with 10 bases remaining between them. This CDR3 has 11 amino acids. The CDR3 protein is CSVVDIYEQYF. The CDR3 DNA is TGCAGCGTAGTAGACATATACGAGCAGTACTTC.

The CDR3 spells CAISEGTGGYGYTF. CDR3 DNA: TGTGCCATCAGTGAGGGGACAGGGGGCTATGGCTACACCTTC. V usage is TRBV10-3 and J usage is TRBJ1-2; 11 bases are a match to TRBD1. With V trimmed by 2 bases and J by 4 bases, 0 bases remained unmatched. This CDR3 comprises 14 residues. CDR1 and CDR2 from the germline V gene are ENHRY and SYGVKD.

In its sample, this clone was seen a few times. The rearrangement joins TRBV20-1 to TRBJ1-5, with D uncertain. This CDR3 region has 14 residues. With 3 bases removed from V and 0 bases from J, the gap between germline ends came to 9 bases. The germline gives CDR1 DFQATT, CDR2 SNEGSKA (reference sequence). DNA of the CDR3: TGCAGTGCTAGTCGAGGTATTAGCAATCAGCCCCAGCATTTT. Translation gives CSASRGISNQPQHF.

The chain employs TRBV9 and TRBJ1-4; D is unresolved. V was trimmed by 4 bases and J by 0 bases, leaving 16 bases between them. There are 17 residues in the CDR3. The germline V gene has CDR1 SGDLS and CDR2 YYNGEE. Here the CDR3 reads CASSSRGGLATNEKLFF. CDR3 DNA: TGTGCCAGCAGCTCACGGGGTGGCCTTGCAACTAATGAAAAACTGTTTTTT.

Only one count was recorded for this clone. The chain links TRBV24-1 to TRBJ2-1, with unresolved D. Looked up from germline, CDR1 is KGHDR and CDR2 is SFDVKD. V lost 0 bases and J lost 1, with 9 bases in between. The CDR3 sequence is 16 residues long. The CDR3 coding sequence is TGTGCCACCAGTGATTTGAACGCCAGATCCTACAATGAGCAGTTCTTC. It is translated as CATSDLNARSYNEQFF.

The chain has TRBV5-1 and TRBJ1-2, with 7 bases aligning to TRBD1. The CDR3 contains 12 residues. Germline V lookup: CDR1 SGHRS, CDR2 YFSETQ. The junction had 1 base not matched to a gene; V was cut back by 2 bases and J by 6 bases. The CDR3 DNA follows: TGCGCCAGCAGCTTAGGACAGGATGGCTACACCTTC. Translation: CASSLGQDGYTF.

This chain joins TRBV5-1 and TRBJ1-1, with 7 nucleotides matching TRBD1. The germline V gene encodes CDR1 SGHRS and CDR2 YFSETQ. Germline trimming cut 4 bases from V and 2 bases from J; bases unmatched to any gene: 5. This CDR3 has 14 amino acids. The CDR3 nucleotides are TGCGCCAGCAGCACACAGGGGTTTAACACTGAAGCTTTCTTT. Translating it yields CASSTQGFNTEAFF. Based on the CDR3 plus reference TRBV5-1 and TRBJ1-1, the full variable domain is KAGVTQTPRYLIKTRGQQVTLSCSPISGHRSVSWYQQTPGQGLQFLFEYFSETQRNKGNFPGRFSGRQFSNSRSEMNVSTLELGDSALYLCASSTQGFNTEAFFGQGTRLTVV.